The present T cell receptor (beta chain) was sequenced within a study of blood T cell repertoires in COVID-19. At the level of the study: From the United States, Italy and Spain came samples of acute and convalescent COVID-19. Sample material is recorded as cDNA or gDNA derived from T cells, B-cell-depleted T cells, or PBMCs.

Under the authors' procedure: Reference gene primer amplification gave estimated nucleated cell counts. Clones were read by immunoSEQ multiplex PCR, and TCRdb kept only the in-frame ones, dropping some. V, J and clone size derive from that table, while D and trimming were established from the DNA sequence. The sample has around 380,000 clones; more than 75% are singletons. V was pared by 1 base and J by 8 bases, with 11 bases between. The CDR3 extends over 13 amino acids. Germline CDR1 reads MNHEY; CDR2 reads SVGAGI. The chain employs TRBV6-5 and TRBJ1-2; D is undetermined. The TCR originated in a human donor with acute or convalescent COVID-19. The donor label of this sample is uncertain. Sequencing was performed on peripheral blood. The CDR3 DNA follows: TGTGCCAGCAGTTACTTCTTGGCGGGGGGCTACACCTTC. Translation gives CASSYFLAGGYTF.